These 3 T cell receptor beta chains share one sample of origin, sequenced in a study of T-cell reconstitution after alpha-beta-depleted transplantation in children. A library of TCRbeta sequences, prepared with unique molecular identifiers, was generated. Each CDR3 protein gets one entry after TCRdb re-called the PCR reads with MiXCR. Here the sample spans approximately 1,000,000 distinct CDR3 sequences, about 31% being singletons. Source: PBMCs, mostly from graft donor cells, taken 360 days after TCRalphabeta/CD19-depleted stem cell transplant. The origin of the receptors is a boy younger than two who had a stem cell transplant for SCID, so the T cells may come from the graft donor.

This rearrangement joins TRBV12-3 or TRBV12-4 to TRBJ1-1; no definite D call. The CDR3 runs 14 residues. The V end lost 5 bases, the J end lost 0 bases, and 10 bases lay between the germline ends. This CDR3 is CASSPRHMNTEAFF. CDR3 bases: TGTGCCAGCAGTCCACGACACATGAACACTGAAGCTTTCTTT.

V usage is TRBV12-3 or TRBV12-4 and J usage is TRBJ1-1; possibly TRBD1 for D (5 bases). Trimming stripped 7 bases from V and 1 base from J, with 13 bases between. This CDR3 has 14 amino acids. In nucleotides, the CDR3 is TGTGCCAGCACGGTAGGACATTGGAACACTGAAGCTTTCTTT. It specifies CASTVGHWNTEAFF.

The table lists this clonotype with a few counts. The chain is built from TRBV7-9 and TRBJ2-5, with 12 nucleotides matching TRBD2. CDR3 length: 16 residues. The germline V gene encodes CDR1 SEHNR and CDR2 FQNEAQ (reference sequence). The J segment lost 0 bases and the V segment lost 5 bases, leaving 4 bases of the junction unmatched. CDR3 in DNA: TGTGCCAGCAGCATAACTAGCGGGGGGAACCAAGAGACCCAGTACTTC. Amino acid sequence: CASSITSGGNQETQYF.